This TCR beta chain was observed in a study of shared clonotypes between healthy human individuals. Study-wide context: A couple of female and a few male donors aged 18 to 49 were enrolled. Study-wide findings and caveats: Sample collection involved blood only; tissue repertoires are likely different. Naive subsets generally had larger estimated richness than memory subsets.

The V gene end was trimmed by 2 bases and the J gene end by 4 bases; junction bases not matched to a gene: 4. CDR3 length: 15 residues. CDR1 and CDR2 (germline): SGHVS, FQNEAQ. In the authors' workflow: Quality scores were absent from the junction-only immunoSEQ sequences, so filtering differed. Data came from immunoSEQ multiplex PCR; TCRdb stores just in-frame clones and leaves some out. V, J and clone size reflect that table, while D and trimming were determined from the DNA. The profile shows fewer than 3 million clones, just under 95% of them singletons. As concerns this clone: Antigen: not known.

The sequence derives from a man aged 18 to 29 in good health. Some clones in this sample may be carry-over from other donors' samples. Sequenced: naive CD4+ T cells from PBMCs. Subset: CD45RA+ positively selected. This chain joins TRBV7-8 and TRBJ2-3, with TRBD2 identical over 9 bases. The CDR3 DNA sequence: TGTGCCAGCAGCTTAAGGGCGGGAGGGCCAGATACGCAGTATTTT. Its translation is CASSLRAGGPDTQYF.